This T cell receptor beta chain was captured in a study of CD8+ T cells in alopecia areata. V was clipped by 6 bases and J by 0 bases, with 12 bases between them. CDR3 length: 15 amino acids. CDR1 and CDR2 (germline): SNHLY, FYNNEI. The sequencing template was cDNA reverse transcribed from extracted RNA. Method: immunoSEQ multiplex PCR; TCRdb's copy keeps in-frame clones and lacks some. Of some 8,000 clones in the sample, 55% to 75% are singletons; the top ten hold under 3%. A handful of patients had their CD4+ cells sorted into CD25+CD127- cells. The study team obtained lesional scalp punch biopsies and peripheral blood from alopecia areata patients.

V and J are TRBV2 and TRBJ2-1; D is undetermined. Sequencing was done on a sample of CD4+ Tregs sorted from blood. The TCR was taken from a human donor with alopecia areata. The CDR3 bases are TGTGCCAGCAGCGAGCGTCGTAGCTCCTACAATGAGCAGTTCTTC. Translation: CASSERRSSYNEQFF.